The entry below gives a single T cell receptor (beta chain) sequence along with its context. The data were produced by immunoSEQ multiplex PCR, yet TCRdb's version contains in-frame clones alone and is incomplete. The sample holds about 24,000 clones, about 96% seen once. This specimen comes from a study of B cell selection in AIRE deficiency. Sorting defined conventional CD4 T cells as CD4+CD127+. The germline V gene has CDR1 SGHTA and CDR2 FQGNSA. This CDR3 comprises 15 residues. The germline V and J ends were trimmed by 4 bases and 6 bases, with 16 bases remaining between them. The sequencing sample was made of CD4+CD127+ conventional T cells sorted from PBMCs. The sequence was collected from a human donor in good health. J is TRBJ1-5 and V is TRBV7-2, with D maybe TRBD1 (5 bases). The CDR3 DNA reads TGTGCCAGCAGCTCGTGGCAGGGTCGTGGTCAGCCCCAGCATTTT. Residues: CASSSWQGRGQPQHF.